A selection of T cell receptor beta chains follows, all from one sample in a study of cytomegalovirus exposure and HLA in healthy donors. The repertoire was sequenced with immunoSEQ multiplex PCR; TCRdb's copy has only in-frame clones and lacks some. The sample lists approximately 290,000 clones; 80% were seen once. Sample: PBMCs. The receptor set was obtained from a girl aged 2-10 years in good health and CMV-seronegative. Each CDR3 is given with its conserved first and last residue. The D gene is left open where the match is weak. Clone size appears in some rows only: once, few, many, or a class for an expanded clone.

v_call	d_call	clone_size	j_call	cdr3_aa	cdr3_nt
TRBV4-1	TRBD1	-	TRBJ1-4	CASSQDGTGNNEKLFF	TGCGCCAGCAGCCAAGATGGGACAGGGAATAATGAAAAACTGTTTTTT
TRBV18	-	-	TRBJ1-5	CASSLDRNQPQHF	TGTGCCAGCTCACTCGACAGAAATCAGCCCCAGCATTTT
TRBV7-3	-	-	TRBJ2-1	CASSLAGSYNEQFF	TGTGCCAGCAGCTTGGCAGGATCCTACAATGAGCAGTTCTTC
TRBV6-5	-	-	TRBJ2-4	CASSHGAKNIQYF	TGTGCCAGCAGCCACGGGGCCAAAAACATTCAGTACTTC
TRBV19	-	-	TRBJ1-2	CASSMGGYGYTF	TGTGCCAGTAGTATGGGAGGATACGGCTACACCTTC
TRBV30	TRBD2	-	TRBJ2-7	CAWMVGTNSYEQYF	TGTGCCTGGATGGTCGGGACTAACTCCTACGAGCAGTACTTC
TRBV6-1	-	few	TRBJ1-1	CASSERGPYTEAFF	TGTGCCAGCAGTGAACGAGGGCCATACACTGAAGCTTTCTTT
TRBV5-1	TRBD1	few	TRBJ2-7	CASSLTLGGPYEQYF	TGCGCCAGCAGCTTGACCCTAGGGGGCCCCTACGAGCAGTACTTC
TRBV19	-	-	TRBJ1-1	CASTGGRPEAFF	TGTGCCAGTACTGGGGGCCGGCCTGAAGCTTTCTTT
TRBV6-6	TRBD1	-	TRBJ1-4	CASSPPGTGGILFF	TGTGCCAGCAGTCCGCCCGGGACAGGGGGAATATTGTTTTTT
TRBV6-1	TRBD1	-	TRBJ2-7	CASSEDPDRGINEQYF	TGTGCCAGCAGTGAAGATCCGGACAGGGGGATCAACGAGCAGTACTTC
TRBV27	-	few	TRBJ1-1	CASSLFPLLSGRGEAFF	TGTGCCAGCAGTTTATTCCCCCTCCTGTCCGGGAGGGGTGAAGCTTTCTTT
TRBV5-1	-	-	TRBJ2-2	CASSRGGNTGELFF	TGCGCCAGCAGCCGGGGAGGGAACACCGGGGAGCTGTTTTTT
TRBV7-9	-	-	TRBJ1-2	CASSLGRGIAYGYTF	TGTGCCAGCAGCTTAGGCAGGGGTATCGCCTATGGCTACACCTTC
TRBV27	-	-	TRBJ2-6	CASSHEPGSGANVLTF	TGTGCCAGCAGTCACGAACCAGGCTCTGGGGCCAACGTCCTGACTTTC
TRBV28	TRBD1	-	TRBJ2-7	CASSSGDRGLLVYEQYF	TGTGCCAGCAGTTCCGGGGACAGGGGGCTTCTGGTCTACGAGCAGTACTTC
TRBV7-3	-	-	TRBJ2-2	CASSANPPAGELFF	TGTGCCAGCAGCGCGAATCCTCCGGCCGGGGAGCTGTTTTTT
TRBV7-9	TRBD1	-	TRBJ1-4	CASSWGTGVEKLFF	TGTGCCAGCAGCTGGGGGACAGGGGTAGAAAAACTGTTTTTT
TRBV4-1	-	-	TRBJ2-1	CASSLIGGDEQFF	TGCGCCAGCAGCCTTATAGGGGGAGATGAGCAGTTCTTC
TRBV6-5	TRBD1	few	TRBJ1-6	CASSLRGANSPLHF	TGTGCCAGCAGTCTCAGGGGGGCTAATTCACCCCTCCACTTT
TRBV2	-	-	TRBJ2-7	CASTGRRGRYEQYF	TGTGCCAGTACGGGTCGGCGGGGGCGGTACGAGCAGTACTTC
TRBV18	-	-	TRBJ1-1	CASSPFHGDTEAFF	TGTGCCAGCTCACCATTTCACGGAGACACTGAAGCTTTCTTT
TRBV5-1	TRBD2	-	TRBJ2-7	CASSLLPGLAGGEQYF	TGCGCCAGCAGCTTGCTCCCGGGACTAGCGGGGGGCGAGCAGTACTTC
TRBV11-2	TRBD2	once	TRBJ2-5	CASSLGGLAGETQYF	TGTGCCAGCAGCTTAGGGGGACTAGCGGGGGAGACCCAGTACTTC
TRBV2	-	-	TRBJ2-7	CASRQLSSYEQYF	TGTGCCAGCAGACAGCTAAGCTCCTACGAGCAGTACTTC
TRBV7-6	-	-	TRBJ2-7	CASSSLSQTSSYEQYF	TGTGCCAGCAGCTCGTTAAGCCAGACTAGCTCCTACGAGCAGTACTTC
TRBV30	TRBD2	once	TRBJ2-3	CACLEASGYTDTQYF	TGTGCCTGCTTAGAGGCTAGCGGCTACACAGATACGCAGTATTTT
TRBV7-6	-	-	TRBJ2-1	CASSLGSGQLSYNEQFF	TGTGCCAGCAGCTTAGGAAGCGGACAGCTCTCCTACAATGAGCAGTTCTTC
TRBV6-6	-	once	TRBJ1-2	CASSYSHNYGYTF	TGTGCCAGCAGTTATAGCCATAACTATGGCTACACCTTC
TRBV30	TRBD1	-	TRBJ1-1	CAWSLQGTTEAFF	TGTGCCTGGAGTTTACAGGGGACCACTGAAGCTTTCTTT
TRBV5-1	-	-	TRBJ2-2	CASSSRSATGELFF	TGCGCCAGCAGTTCGCGGTCTGCCACCGGGGAGCTGTTTTTT
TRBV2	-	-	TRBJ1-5	CASSHRVNQPQHF	TGTGCCAGCAGCCACAGGGTTAATCAGCCCCAGCATTTT
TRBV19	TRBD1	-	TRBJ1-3	CASSPDRASGNTIYF	TGTGCCAGTAGTCCAGACAGGGCCTCTGGAAACACCATATATTTT
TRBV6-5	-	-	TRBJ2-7	CASRGARGVYEQYF	TGTGCCAGCAGGGGGGCCCGGGGGGTCTACGAGCAGTACTTC
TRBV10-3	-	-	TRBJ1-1	CAISESTGNTEAFF	TGTGCCATCAGTGAGTCAACAGGGAACACTGAAGCTTTCTTT